Presented here are 5 T cell receptor beta chains from one specimen sequenced in a study of blood T cells in healthy people across ages. Then a second PCR, running roughly 7 to 11 cycles, was carried out with a sample-barcoded 5' primer and a J-beta primer mix. TCRdb fed the 5' RACE reads into MiXCR, producing one record per CDR3 protein. Of about 1.4 million distinct CDR3 sequences listed, around 59% were seen once; the top ten hold 6.5% to 8.5%. What was sequenced was blood. Source of these receptors: a man between 18 and 29 years old in good health.

This rearrangement joins TRBV6-2 or TRBV6-3 to TRBJ1-2, with D maybe TRBD1 (6 bases). The germline CDR1 and CDR2 sequences are MNHEY and SVGEGT. The CDR3 runs to 12 residues. The germline V and J ends were trimmed by 10 bases and 4 bases, with 13 bases remaining between them. CDR3 DNA: TGTGCCACTGAGGGGGGACCCTATGGCTACACCTTC. Amino acid sequence: CATEGGPYGYTF.

This clonotype was seen only a few times. The genes are TRBV27 and TRBJ2-5; no clear D. V was pared by 0 bases and J by 11 bases, with 13 bases between. CDR3 length equals 13 residues. Per germline, CDR1 MNHEY and CDR2 SMNVEV (reference sequence). The CDR3 sequence is CASSLSSTAGQYF. The DNA for the CDR3 is TGTGCCAGCAGTTTATCCTCGACGGCCGGGCAGTACTTC.

The rearrangement joins TRBV20-1 to TRBJ2-4; 9 bases line up with TRBD2. Looked up from germline, CDR1 is DFQATT and CDR2 is SNEGSKA (reference sequence). The CDR3 totals 15 residues. J lost 4 bases, V lost 5 bases, and 9 bases had no gene match. CDR3 amino acids: CSALGGRALKNIQYF. The DNA for the CDR3 is TGCAGTGCTCTCGGCGGGAGGGCCTTAAAAAACATTCAGTACTTC.

In this sample, this clonotype turned up once. The V gene is TRBV21-1, the J gene TRBJ2-1; the table's D call of TRBD1 was not tested on the DNA. TRBV21-1 is a known pseudogene. The CDR3 is made up of 17 amino acids. CDR3 region: CVSSKARGGAEYNEQFF. The CDR3 DNA reads as TGTGTCAGCAGCAAAGCGCGGGGGGGCGCAGAGTACAATGAGCAGTTCTTC.

The chain couples TRBV20-1 to TRBJ2-7; a possible D gene is TRBD1 (5 bases). Trimming removed 0 bases from V and 5 bases from J, with 14 bases in between. CDR1 is DFQATT and CDR2 is SNEGSKA in the germline V gene (reference sequence). The CDR3 length is 14 residues. The CDR3 sequence: CSARDWERGDEQYF. The CDR3 bases are TGCAGTGCTAGAGACTGGGAAAGGGGCGACGAGCAGTACTTC.